This TCR beta chain came from a study of cytomegalovirus exposure and HLA in healthy donors. Study-wide points: Researchers reportedly found TCR beta sequences accurately predicted most subjects' HLA-A and HLA-B alleles.

Use of 60 Vbeta and 13 Jbeta primers characterized the PCR. This table comes from immunoSEQ multiplex PCR, and its TCRdb copy is limited to in-frame clones, with some not included. Of fewer than 130,000 clones detected, approximately 79% appear once; the ten largest clones hold around 5.9%. Per germline, CDR1 SGHTA and CDR2 FQGNSA. V gave up 5 bases and J gave up 6 bases; unmatched junction bases: 4. The CDR3 length is 15 residues. On this clone: The antigen is undetermined.

The J gene is TRBJ2-1, the V gene TRBV7-2, with 13 bases lining up with TRBD2. Sequencing used PBMCs. This TCR derives from a man aged 25-40 years in good health and CMV-seropositive. CDR3 in DNA: TGTGCCAGCAGCCCCGGACTAGCGGGGGTCAATGAGCAGTTCTTC. Its protein is CASSPGLAGVNEQFF.